In this sample, the clone carrying this TCR beta chain turned up a few times. The target antigen is unknown. This sample was taken from a study of a mutant IDH1 vaccine in newly diagnosed glioma. V lost 4 bases and J 0 bases, leaving 6 bases between the germline ends. This CDR3 is built from 13 residues. The germline V gene encodes CDR1 MNHNS and CDR2 SASEGT. The protocol was immunoSEQ multiplex PCR, while the TCRdb copy is restricted to in-frame clones and leaves out a portion. The sample has tens of thousands of clones; around 84% are singletons. Time point defined: week 5, during vaccination. Vaccination used 300 ug of mutant IDH1 20-mer peptide per dose, with topical imiquimod.

The receptor's source is a woman aged 45 to 65 with glioma. The V and J genes are TRBV6-1 and TRBJ1-1; no clear D. Sequences were derived from PBMCs, sampled from a glioma patient whose treatment included an IDH1 peptide vaccine. The CDR3 sequence is CASSVGMNTEAFF. In DNA form, the CDR3 reads TGTGCCAGCAGTGTTGGGATGAACACTGAAGCTTTCTTT.